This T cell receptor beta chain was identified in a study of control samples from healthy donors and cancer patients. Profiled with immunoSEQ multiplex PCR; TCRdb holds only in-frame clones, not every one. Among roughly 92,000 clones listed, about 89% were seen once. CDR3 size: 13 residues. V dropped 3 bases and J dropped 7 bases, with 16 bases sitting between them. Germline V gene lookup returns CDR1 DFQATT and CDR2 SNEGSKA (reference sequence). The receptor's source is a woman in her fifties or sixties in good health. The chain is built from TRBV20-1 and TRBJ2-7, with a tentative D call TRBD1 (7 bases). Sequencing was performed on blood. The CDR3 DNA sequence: TGCAGTGCTAGTGGAGGAGGGGGCCGGGAGCAGTACTTC. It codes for CSASGGGGREQYF.